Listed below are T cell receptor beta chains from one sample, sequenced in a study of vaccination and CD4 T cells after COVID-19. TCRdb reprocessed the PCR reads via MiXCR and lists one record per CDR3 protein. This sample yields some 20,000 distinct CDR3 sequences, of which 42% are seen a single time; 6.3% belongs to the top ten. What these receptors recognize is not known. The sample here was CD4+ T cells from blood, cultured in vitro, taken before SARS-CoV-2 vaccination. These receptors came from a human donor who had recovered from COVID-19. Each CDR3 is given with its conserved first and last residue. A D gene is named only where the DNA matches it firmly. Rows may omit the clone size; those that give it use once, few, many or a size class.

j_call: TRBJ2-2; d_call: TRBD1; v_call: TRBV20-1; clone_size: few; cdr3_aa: CSAKQGAGNTGELFF; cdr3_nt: TGCAGTGCTAAACAGGGGGCGGGTAACACCGGGGAGCTGTTTTTT
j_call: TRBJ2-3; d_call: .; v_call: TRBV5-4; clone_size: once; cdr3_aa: CASSGIDTDTQYF; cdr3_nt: TGTGCCAGCAGCGGGATAGACACAGATACGCAGTATTTT
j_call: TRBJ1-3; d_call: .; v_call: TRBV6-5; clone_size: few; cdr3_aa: CASSYSISGNTIYF; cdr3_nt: TGTGCCAGCAGTTACTCGATATCTGGAAACACCATATATTTT
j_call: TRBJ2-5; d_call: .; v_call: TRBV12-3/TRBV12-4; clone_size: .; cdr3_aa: CASSLAGVETQYF; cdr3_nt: TGTGCCAGCAGTTTAGCGGGGGTAGAGACCCAGTACTTC
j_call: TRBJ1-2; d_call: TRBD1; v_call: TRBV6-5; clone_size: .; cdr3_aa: CASSYSMGSGQGAGGYTF; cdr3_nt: TGTGCCAGCAGTTACTCGATGGGGTCCGGCCAGGGGGCAGGTGGCTACACCTTC
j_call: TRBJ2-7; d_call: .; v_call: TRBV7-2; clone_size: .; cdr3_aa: CASSARTEQYF; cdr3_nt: TGTGCCAGCAGCGCACGCACCGAGCAGTACTTC
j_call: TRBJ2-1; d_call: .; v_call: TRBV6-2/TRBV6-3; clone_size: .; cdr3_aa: CASSYPRRDEQFF; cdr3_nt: TGTGCCAGCAGTTACCCTCGACGGGATGAGCAGTTCTTC
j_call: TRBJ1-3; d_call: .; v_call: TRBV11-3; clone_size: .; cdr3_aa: CAPQGGNTIYF; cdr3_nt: TGTGCCCCCCAGGGAGGAAACACCATATATTTT
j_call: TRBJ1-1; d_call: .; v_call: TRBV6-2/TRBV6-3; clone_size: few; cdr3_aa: CASTSLGSNTEAFF; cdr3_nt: TGTGCCAGTACATCCTTGGGGAGCAACACTGAAGCTTTCTTT
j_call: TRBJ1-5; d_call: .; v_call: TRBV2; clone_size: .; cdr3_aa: CASNMRASGTPGDSNQPQHF; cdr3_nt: TGTGCCAGCAACATGAGAGCTTCCGGGACCCCTGGGGATAGCAATCAGCCCCAGCATTTT
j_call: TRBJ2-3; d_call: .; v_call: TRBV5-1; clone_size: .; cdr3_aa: CASSSTLQGTDTQYF; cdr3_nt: TGCGCCAGCAGCTCAACATTACAAGGCACAGATACGCAGTATTTT
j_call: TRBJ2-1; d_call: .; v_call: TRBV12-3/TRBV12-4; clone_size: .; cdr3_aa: CASSPDRAHEQFF; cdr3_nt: TGTGCCAGCAGCCCAGACCGAGCCCATGAGCAGTTCTTC
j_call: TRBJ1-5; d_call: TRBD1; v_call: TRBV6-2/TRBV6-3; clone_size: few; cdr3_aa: CASRFRGLTDQPQHF; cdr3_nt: TGTGCCAGCAGATTCAGGGGGCTCACGGACCAGCCCCAGCATTTT
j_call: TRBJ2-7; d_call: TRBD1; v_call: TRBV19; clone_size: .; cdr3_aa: CASRTFHGQGSYEQYF; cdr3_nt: TGTGCCAGTAGGACATTTCATGGACAGGGTTCCTACGAGCAGTACTTC
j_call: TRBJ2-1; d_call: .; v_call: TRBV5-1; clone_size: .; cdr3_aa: CASSLDGSSYNEQFF; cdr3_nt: TGCGCCAGCAGCTTGGACGGGAGCTCCTACAATGAGCAGTTCTTC
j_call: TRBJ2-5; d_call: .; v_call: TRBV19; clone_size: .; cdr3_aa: CASSIATEETQYF; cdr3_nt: TGTGCCAGTAGTATAGCCACCGAAGAGACCCAGTACTTC
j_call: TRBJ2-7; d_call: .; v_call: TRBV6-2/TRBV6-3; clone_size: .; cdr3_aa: CASRPHGDGTYEQYF; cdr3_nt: TGTGCCAGCAGACCACACGGCGACGGGACCTACGAGCAGTACTTC
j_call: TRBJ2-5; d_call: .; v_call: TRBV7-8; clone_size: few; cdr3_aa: CASSSQDGETQYF; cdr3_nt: TGTGCCAGCAGCTCTCAGGACGGAGAGACCCAGTACTTC
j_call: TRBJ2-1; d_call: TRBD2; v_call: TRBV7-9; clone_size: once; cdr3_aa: CASSLALAGASNEQFF; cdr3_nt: TGCGCCAGCAGCTTGGCGCTAGCGGGAGCGAGCAATGAGCAGTTCTTC
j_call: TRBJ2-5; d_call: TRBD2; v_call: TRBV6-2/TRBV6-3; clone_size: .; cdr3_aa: CASSDRLAVQETQYF; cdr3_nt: TGTGCCAGCAGCGACCGGCTAGCGGTACAAGAGACCCAGTACTTC
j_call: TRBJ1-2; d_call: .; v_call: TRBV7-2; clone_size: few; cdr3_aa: CASSLGPRDYGYTF; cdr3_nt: TGTGCCAGCAGCTTAGGTCCAAGGGACTATGGCTACACCTTC
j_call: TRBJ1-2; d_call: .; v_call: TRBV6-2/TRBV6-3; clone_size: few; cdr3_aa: CASSYSYGYTF; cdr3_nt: TGTGCCAGCAGTTACTCCTATGGCTACACCTTC
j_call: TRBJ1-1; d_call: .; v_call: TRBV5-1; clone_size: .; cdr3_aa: CASSLASGDTEAFF; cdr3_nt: TGCGCCAGCAGCTTGGCATCGGGGGACACTGAAGCTTTCTTT
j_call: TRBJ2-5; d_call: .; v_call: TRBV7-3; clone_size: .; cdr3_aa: CASSQGPAETQYF; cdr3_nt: TGTGCCAGCAGCCAAGGACCCGCGGAGACCCAGTACTTC
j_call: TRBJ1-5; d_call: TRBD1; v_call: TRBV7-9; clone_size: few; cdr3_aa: CASSSATKGQRNQPQHF; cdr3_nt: TGTGCCAGCAGCTCAGCTACGAAGGGACAGCGCAATCAGCCCCAGCATTTT
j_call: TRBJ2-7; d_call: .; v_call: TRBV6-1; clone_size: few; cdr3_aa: CASSLKGSSYEQYF; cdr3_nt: TGTGCCAGCAGTCTGAAAGGGAGCTCCTACGAGCAGTACTTC
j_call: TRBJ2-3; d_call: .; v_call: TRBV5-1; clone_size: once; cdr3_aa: CASSRSEGQTDTQYF; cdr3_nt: TGCGCCAGCAGCCGATCCGAAGGACAGACAGATACGCAGTATTTT
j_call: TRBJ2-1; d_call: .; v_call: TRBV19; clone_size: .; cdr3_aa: CASSNGHGFREQFF; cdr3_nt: TGTGCCAGTAGTAATGGACACGGCTTCAGAGAGCAGTTCTTC
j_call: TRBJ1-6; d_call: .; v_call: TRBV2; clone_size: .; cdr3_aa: CASVLQGSDSPLHF; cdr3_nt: TGTGCCAGCGTCCTACAGGGTAGTGATTCACCCCTCCACTTT
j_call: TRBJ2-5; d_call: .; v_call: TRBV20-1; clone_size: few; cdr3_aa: CSARDRRVGVETQYF; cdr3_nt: TGCAGTGCTAGAGATCGGCGGGTAGGGGTAGAGACCCAGTACTTC
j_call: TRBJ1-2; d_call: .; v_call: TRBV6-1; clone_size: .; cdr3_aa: CASRFSAGDYGYTF; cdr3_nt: TGTGCCAGCCGATTTTCAGCGGGGGACTATGGCTACACCTTC
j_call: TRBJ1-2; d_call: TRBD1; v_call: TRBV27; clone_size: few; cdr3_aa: CASSAGGNRGYGYTF; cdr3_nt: TGTGCCAGCAGTGCGGGTGGAAACAGGGGGTATGGCTACACCTTC
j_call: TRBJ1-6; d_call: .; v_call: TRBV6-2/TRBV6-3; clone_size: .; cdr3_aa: CASSKDSTYNSPLHF; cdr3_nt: TGTGCCAGCAGTAAGGACAGTACCTATAATTCACCCCTCCACTTT
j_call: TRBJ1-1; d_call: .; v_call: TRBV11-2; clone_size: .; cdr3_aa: CASSLDPAMNTEAFF; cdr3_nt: TGTGCCAGCAGCTTAGATCCGGCTATGAACACTGAAGCTTTCTTT
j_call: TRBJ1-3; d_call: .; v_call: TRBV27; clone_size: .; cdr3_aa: CASSLRRSPGNTIYF; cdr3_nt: TGTGCCAGCAGTCTCCGGAGAAGTCCAGGAAACACCATATATTTT
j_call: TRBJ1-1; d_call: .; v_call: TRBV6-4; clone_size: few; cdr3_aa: CASSGPDEKAFF; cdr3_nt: TGTGCCAGCAGCGGGCCGGACGAGAAAGCTTTCTTT
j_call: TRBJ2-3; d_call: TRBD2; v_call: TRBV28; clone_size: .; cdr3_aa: CASSPQTSGRADTQYF; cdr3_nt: TGTGCCAGCAGTCCACAGACTAGCGGGAGGGCAGATACGCAGTATTTT
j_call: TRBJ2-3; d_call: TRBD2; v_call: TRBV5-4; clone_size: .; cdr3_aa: CASSLGLTGTSGDTQYF; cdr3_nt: TGTGCCAGCAGCCTCGGGCTCACCGGGACTAGCGGAGATACGCAGTATTTT
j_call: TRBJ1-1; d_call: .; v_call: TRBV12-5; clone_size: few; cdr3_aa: CASGLLPGHGDTEAFF; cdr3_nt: TGTGCTAGTGGTTTGTTGCCGGGACATGGGGACACTGAAGCTTTCTTT
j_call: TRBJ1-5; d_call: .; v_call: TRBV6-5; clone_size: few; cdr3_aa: CASSYSWEWQPQHF; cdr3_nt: TGTGCCAGCAGTTACTCATGGGAATGGCAGCCCCAGCATTTT
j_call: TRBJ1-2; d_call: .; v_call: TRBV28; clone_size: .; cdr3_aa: CASSTIQGPNYGYTF; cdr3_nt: TGTGCCAGCAGTACTATACAGGGTCCCAACTATGGCTACACCTTC